One and the same sample provided the 11 T cell receptor beta chains below, sequenced in a study of control samples from healthy donors and cancer patients. Clones were sequenced by immunoSEQ multiplex PCR, and TCRdb holds only the in-frame ones, with some missing. The sample has 70,000 or so clones; roughly 80% are singletons. The sequenced material came from PBMCs. The receptors stem from a woman in her 50s with lung cancer.

The chain combines TRBV24-1 with TRBJ2-1; 7 bases line up with TRBD1. V shed 5 bases, J shed 7 bases, and the junction held 13 bases outside the gene matches. The germline gives CDR1 KGHDR, CDR2 SFDVKD. This CDR3 region has 16 residues. This CDR3 is CATSGLTGKAPNEQFF. Here the CDR3 DNA reads TGTGCCACCAGTGGCCTGACAGGGAAGGCCCCTAATGAGCAGTTCTTC.

CDR3 nucleotides: TGTGCCAGCAGTTTAACGCAGGGGGCGACTGAAGCTTTCTTT. Encoded protein: CASSLTQGATEAFF. The J gene is TRBJ1-1, the V gene TRBV28; 8 nucleotides match TRBD1. With 2 bases clipped from V and 5 bases from J, the junction kept 4 bases outside the gene matches. This CDR3 region has 14 residues. Germline values: CDR1 MDHEN, CDR2 SYDVKM. Filled out from reference TRBV28 and TRBJ1-1, the complete variable domain reads DVKVTQSSRYLVKRTGEKVFLECVQDMDHENMFWYRQDPGLGLRLIYFSYDVKMKEKGDIPEGYSVSREKKERFSLILESASTNQTSMYLCASSLTQGATEAFFGQGTRLTVV.

V is TRBV2 and J is TRBJ2-5; 9 bases align to TRBD2. The ends lost 4 bases at V and 0 bases at J; junction bases unmatched: 6. CDR3 length equals 16 residues. Germline lookup yields CDR1 SNHLY and CDR2 FYNNEI. This CDR3 reads CASSVLASGDQETQYF. Here the CDR3 DNA reads TGTGCCAGCAGTGTTCTGGCTAGCGGGGACCAAGAGACCCAGTACTTC.

The rearrangement links TRBV6-1 to TRBJ2-7; a weak D match, TRBD2 (5 bases). The CDR3 contains 14 residues. CDR1 is MNHNS and CDR2 is SASEGT in the germline V gene. Between the trimmed V and J ends, which lost 1 base and 2 bases, there was a span of 9 bases. The CDR3 sequence is CASSEEAGAYEQYF. The DNA for the CDR3 is TGTGCCAGCAGTGAAGAGGCCGGGGCCTACGAGCAGTACTTC.

V and J are TRBV6-6 and TRBJ2-1, with 7 bases identical to TRBD2. V shed 6 bases and J 7 bases; nucleotides not matched to a gene: 12. Germline CDR1 reads MNHNY; CDR2 reads SVGAGI (reference sequence). The CDR3 totals 15 residues. In DNA, the CDR3 is TGTGCCAGCAGCCACGGGCAGGGAGGGATGAATGAGCAGTTCTTC. Its translation is CASSHGQGGMNEQFF.

The chain employs TRBV28 and TRBJ2-3; the match to TRBD1 covers 9 bases. CDR1 and CDR2 (germline): MDHEN, SYDVKM. The CDR3 consists of 15 residues. V was pared by 5 bases and J by 3 bases, with 6 bases of the junction left unmatched. CDR3 DNA sequence: TGTGCCAGCAGTAGGGGACAGGGATCAACAGATACGCAGTATTTT. It codes for CASSRGQGSTDTQYF.

V gene TRBV5-4 combines with J gene TRBJ1-2, with TRBD1 identical over 10 bases. V lost 0 bases, J lost 6 bases, and 5 bases stayed unmatched. CDR1 is SGHNT, CDR2 YYREEE, per germline (reference sequence). The CDR3 loop spans 15 amino acids. The CDR3 DNA sequence: TGTGCCAGCAGCTTGGTAATGGGACAGGGGAATGGCTACACCTTC. This sequence encodes CASSLVMGQGNGYTF. Full variable domain (missing parts from reference TRBV5-4 and TRBJ1-2): ETGVTQSPTHLIKTRGQQVTLRCSSQSGHNTVSWYQQALGQGPQFIFQYYREEENGRGNFPPRFSGLQFPNYSSELNVNALELDDSALYLCASSLVMGQGNGYTFGSGTRLTVV.

The chain uses TRBV18 and TRBJ1-1; D may be TRBD1 (6 bases). The germline gives CDR1 KGHSH, CDR2 LQKENI. CDR3 size: 15 residues. V gave up 1 base and J gave up 4 bases, with 13 bases separating them. DNA of the CDR3: TGTGCCAGCTCACCACTTAAAGGGGGGAGCACTGAAGCTTTCTTT. This gives the protein CASSPLKGGSTEAFF.

This clone is medium-sized by share. In DNA form, the CDR3 reads TGTGCCAGCAGTCTCAAGGGGTTATCAGGGGGCGCGGATGGCTACACCTTC. Protein product: CASSLKGLSGGADGYTF. This chain links TRBV6-6 with TRBJ1-2; TRBD1 aligns across 8 bases. This CDR3 is 17 amino acids long. After removal of 5 bases from V and 6 bases from J, the junction contained 17 bases not matched to a gene. CDR1 is MNHNY and CDR2 is SVGAGI in the germline V gene (reference sequence).

The J gene is TRBJ1-2, the V gene TRBV3-1 (or the pseudogene TRBV3-2); D is unclear. This CDR3 contains 14 residues. Trimming removed 4 bases from V and 7 bases from J, with 16 bases in between. Germline values: CDR1 LGHDT, CDR2 YNNKEL (reference sequence). CDR3 region: CASSPRRGSGGYTF. The CDR3, as DNA: TGTGCCAGCAGCCCCCGGCGAGGATCGGGTGGCTACACCTTC.

The chain combines TRBV11-2 with TRBJ1-4, with D unclear. The ends were cut back, 4 bases at V and 3 bases at J, with 9 bases in the middle. The germline V gene has CDR1 SGHAT and CDR2 FQNNGV. This CDR3 spans 14 amino acids. CDR3: CASSSDWANEKLFF. In nucleotides, the CDR3 is TGTGCCAGCAGCTCAGATTGGGCTAATGAAAAACTGTTTTTT.